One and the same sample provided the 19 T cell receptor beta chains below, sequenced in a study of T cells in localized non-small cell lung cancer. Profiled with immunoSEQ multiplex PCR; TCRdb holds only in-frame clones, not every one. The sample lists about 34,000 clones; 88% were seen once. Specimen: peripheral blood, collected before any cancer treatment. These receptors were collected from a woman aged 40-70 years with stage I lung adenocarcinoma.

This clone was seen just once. Here the CDR3 reads CASPGQGSSYNEQFF. In DNA form, the CDR3 reads TGTGCCAGCCCAGGACAGGGTAGCTCCTACAATGAGCAGTTCTTC. This chain joins TRBV6-1 and TRBJ2-1, with 8 bases matching TRBD1. The CDR3 length is 15 residues. V was pared by 8 bases and J by 0 bases, with 6 bases of the junction left unmatched. Germline values: CDR1 MNHNS, CDR2 SASEGT.

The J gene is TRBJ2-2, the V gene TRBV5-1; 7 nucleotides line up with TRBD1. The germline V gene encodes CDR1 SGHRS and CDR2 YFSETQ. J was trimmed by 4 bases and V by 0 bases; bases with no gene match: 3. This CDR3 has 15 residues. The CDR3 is CASSLGDSLTGELFF. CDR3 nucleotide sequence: TGCGCCAGCAGCTTGGGGGACAGCCTCACCGGGGAGCTGTTTTTT.

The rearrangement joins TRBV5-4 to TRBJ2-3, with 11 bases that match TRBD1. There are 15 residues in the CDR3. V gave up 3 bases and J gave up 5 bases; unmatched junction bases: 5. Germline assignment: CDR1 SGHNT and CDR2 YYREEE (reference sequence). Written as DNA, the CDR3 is TGTGCCAGCAGCTCCTCTGGGACAGGGGGAGATACGCAGTATTTT. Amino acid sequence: CASSSSGTGGDTQYF.

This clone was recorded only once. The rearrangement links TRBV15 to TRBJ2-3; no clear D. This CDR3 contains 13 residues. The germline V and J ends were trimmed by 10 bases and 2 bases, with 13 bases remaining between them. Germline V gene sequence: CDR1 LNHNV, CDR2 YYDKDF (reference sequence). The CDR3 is CAIAGRTTDTQYF. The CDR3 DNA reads TGTGCCATCGCTGGCAGGACCACAGATACGCAGTATTTT.

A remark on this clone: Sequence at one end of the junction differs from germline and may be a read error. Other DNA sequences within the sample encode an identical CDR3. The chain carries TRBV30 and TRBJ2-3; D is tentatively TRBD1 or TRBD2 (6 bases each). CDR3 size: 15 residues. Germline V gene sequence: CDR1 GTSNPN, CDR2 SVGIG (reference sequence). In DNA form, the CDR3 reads TGTGCCTGGAGTGTCGGAGGGGGTGAGGGGTCCACGCAATATTTT. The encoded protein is CAWSVGGGEGSTQYF. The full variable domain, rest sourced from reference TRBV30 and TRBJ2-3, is SQTIHQWPATLVQPVGSPLSLECTVEGTSNPNLYWYRQAAGRGLQLLFYSVGIGQISSEVPQNLSASRPQDRQFILSSKKLLLSDSGFYLCAWSVGGGEGSTQYFGPGTRLTVL.

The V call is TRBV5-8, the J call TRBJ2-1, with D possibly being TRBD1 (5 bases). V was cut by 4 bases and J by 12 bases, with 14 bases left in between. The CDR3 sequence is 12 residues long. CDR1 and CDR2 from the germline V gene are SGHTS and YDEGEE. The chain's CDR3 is CASSGAPSGQFF. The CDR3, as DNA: TGTGCCAGCAGCGGGGCCCCGTCGGGGCAGTTCTTC.

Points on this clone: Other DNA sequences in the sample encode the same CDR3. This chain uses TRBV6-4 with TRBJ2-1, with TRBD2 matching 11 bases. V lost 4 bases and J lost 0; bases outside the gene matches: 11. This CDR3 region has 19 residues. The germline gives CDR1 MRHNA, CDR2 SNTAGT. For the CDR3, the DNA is TGTGCCAGCAGTGGTCTAGCGGGGGGTCGGAGTAGCTCCTACAATGAGCAGTTCTTC. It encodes CASSGLAGGRSSSYNEQFF.

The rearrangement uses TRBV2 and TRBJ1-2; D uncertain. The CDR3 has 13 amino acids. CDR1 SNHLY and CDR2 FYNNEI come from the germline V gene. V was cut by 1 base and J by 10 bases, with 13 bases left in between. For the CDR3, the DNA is TGTGCCAGCAGTGAAGATAACCCCCGTCTCTACACCTTC. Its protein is CASSEDNPRLYTF.

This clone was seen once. CDR3 nucleotide sequence: TGTGCCAGCAGCCAAGGGGATAGGGGTAGCAATCAGCCCCAGCATTTT. Encoded protein: CASSQGDRGSNQPQHF. The chain links TRBV4-2 to TRBJ1-5; D perhaps matches TRBD1 (5 bases). Trimming cost V 1 base and J 0 bases, with 10 bases left between them. The CDR3 contains 16 residues. Germline V CDR1 and CDR2: LGHNA, YNFKEQ.

This CDR3 is CASRLGFREKLFF. CDR3 sequence (DNA): TGTGCCAGCAGATTAGGGTTTCGGGAAAAACTGTTTTTT. The chain carries TRBV25-1 and TRBJ1-4; D not resolved. The CDR3 extends over 13 amino acids. CDR1 and CDR2 from the germline V gene are MGHDK and SYGVNS. V was trimmed by 6 bases and J by 8 bases, leaving 13 bases between them.

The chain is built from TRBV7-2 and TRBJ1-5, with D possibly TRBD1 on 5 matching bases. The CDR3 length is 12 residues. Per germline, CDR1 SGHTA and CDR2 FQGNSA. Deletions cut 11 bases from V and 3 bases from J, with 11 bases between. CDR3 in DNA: TGTGCCTCGGGGGACTCCAATCAGCCCCAGCATTTT. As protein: CASGDSNQPQHF.

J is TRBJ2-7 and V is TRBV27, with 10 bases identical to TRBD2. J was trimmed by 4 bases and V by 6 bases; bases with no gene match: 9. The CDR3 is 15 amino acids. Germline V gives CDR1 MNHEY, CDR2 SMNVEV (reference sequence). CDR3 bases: TGTGCCAGCAGCCTTGGGTCTAGCGGGGGATACGAGCAGTACTTC. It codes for CASSLGSSGGYEQYF.

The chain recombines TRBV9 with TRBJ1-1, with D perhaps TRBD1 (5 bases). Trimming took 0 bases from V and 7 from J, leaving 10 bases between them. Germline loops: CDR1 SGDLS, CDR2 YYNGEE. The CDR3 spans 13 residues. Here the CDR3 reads CASSVEGHLEAFF. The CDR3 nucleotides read TGTGCCAGCAGCGTAGAAGGACACCTTGAAGCTTTCTTT.

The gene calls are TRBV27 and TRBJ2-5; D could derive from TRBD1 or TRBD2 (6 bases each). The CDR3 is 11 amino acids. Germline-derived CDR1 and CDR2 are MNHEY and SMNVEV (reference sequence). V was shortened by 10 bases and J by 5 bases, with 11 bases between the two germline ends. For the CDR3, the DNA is TGTGCCACCGGAGGGGGGGAGACCCAGTACTTC. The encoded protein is CATGGGETQYF.

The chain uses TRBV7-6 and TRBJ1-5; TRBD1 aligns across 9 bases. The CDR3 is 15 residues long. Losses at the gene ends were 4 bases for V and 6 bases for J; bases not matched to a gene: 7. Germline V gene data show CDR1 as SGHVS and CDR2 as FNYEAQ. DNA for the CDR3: TGTGCCAGCAGCTCGACAGGGGGGTTCAGTCAGCCCCAGCATTTT. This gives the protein CASSSTGGFSQPQHF.

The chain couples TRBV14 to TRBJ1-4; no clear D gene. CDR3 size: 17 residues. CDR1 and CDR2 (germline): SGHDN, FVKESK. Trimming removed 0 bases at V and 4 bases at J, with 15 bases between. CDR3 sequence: CASSQERQDRINEKLFF. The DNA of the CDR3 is TGTGCCAGCAGCCAAGAACGCCAGGACCGGATTAATGAAAAACTGTTTTTT.

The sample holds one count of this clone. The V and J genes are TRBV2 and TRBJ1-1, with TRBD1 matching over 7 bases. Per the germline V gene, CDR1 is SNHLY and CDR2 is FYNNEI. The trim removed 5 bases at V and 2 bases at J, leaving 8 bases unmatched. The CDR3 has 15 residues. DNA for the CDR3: TGTGCCAGCAGTTACGCGGGACAGTTAAACACTGAAGCTTTCTTT. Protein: CASSYAGQLNTEAFF.

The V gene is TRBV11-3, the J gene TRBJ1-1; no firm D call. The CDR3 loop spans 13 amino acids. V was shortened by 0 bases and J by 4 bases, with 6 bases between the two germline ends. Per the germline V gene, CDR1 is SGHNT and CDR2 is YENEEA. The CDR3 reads CASSLETGTEAFF. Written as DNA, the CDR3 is TGTGCCAGCAGCTTAGAGACGGGCACTGAAGCTTTCTTT.

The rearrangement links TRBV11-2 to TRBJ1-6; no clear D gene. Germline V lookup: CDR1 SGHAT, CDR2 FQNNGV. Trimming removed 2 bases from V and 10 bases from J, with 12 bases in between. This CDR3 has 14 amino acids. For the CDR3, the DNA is TGTGCCAGCAGCTTACGGGCAATAGGCTCACCCCTCCACTTT. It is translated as CASSLRAIGSPLHF.